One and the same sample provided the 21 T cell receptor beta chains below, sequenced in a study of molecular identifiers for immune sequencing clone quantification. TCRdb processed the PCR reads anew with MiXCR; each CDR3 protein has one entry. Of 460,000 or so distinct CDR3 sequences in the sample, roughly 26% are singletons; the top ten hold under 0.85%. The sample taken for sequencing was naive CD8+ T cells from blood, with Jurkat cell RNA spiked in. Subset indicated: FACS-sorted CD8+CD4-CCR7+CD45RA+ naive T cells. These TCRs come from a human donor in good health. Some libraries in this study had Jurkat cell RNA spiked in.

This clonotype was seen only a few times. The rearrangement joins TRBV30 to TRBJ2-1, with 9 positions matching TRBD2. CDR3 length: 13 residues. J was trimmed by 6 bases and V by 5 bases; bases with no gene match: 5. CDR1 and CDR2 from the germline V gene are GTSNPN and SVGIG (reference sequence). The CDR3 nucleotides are TGTGCCTGGGATCTAGCGGGGATCAATGAGCAGTTCTTC. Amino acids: CAWDLAGINEQFF.

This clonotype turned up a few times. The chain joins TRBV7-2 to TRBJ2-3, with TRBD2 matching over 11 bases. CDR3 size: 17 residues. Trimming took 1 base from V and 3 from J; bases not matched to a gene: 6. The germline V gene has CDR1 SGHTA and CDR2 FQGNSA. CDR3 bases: TGTGCCAGCAGCTTAGATTTAGCGGGAGGGCCGACAGATACGCAGTATTTT. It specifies CASSLDLAGGPTDTQYF.

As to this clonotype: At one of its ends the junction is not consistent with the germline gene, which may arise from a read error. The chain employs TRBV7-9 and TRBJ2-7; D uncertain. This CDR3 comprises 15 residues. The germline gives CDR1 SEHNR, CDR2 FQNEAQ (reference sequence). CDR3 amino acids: CTSSPQWSPAYEQYF. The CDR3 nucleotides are TGTACCAGCAGCCCCCAATGGTCACCCGCCTACGAGCAGTACTTC.

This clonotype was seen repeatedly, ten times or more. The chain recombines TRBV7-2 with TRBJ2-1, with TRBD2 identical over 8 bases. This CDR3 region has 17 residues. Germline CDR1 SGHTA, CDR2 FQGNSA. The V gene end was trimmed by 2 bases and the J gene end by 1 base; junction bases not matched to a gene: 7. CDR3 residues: CASSLPASGWSYNEQFF. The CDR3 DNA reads TGTGCCAGCAGCTTACCCGCTAGCGGGTGGTCCTACAATGAGCAGTTCTTC.

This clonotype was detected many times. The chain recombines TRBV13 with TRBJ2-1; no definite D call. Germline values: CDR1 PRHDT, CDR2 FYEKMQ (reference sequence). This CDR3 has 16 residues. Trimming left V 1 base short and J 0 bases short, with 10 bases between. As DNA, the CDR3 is TGTGCCAGCAGCTTAGACGGCCTTAGCTCCTACAATGAGCAGTTCTTC. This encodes CASSLDGLSSYNEQFF.

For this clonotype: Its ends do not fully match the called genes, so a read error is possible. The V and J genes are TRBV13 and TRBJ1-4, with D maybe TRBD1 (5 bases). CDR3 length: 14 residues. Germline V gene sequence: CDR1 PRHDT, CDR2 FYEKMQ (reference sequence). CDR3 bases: TGCGCCAGCAGCTTAGGGGAACGGGATGAAAAACTGTTTTTT. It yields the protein CASSLGERDEKLFF.

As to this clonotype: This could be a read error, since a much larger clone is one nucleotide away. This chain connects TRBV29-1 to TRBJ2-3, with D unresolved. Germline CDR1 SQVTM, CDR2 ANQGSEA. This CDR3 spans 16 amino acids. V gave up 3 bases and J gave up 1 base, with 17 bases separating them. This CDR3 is CSVDQDHLSGTDTQYF. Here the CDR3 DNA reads TGCAGCGTTGATCAGGATCACCTTTCGGGCACAGATACGCAGTATTTT.

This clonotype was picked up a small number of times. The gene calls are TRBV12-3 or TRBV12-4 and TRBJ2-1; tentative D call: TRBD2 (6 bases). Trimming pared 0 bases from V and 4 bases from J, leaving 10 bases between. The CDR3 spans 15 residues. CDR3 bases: TGTGCCAGCAGTTTAGCGCCTCTAGCGTACAATGAGCAGTTCTTC. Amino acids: CASSLAPLAYNEQFF.

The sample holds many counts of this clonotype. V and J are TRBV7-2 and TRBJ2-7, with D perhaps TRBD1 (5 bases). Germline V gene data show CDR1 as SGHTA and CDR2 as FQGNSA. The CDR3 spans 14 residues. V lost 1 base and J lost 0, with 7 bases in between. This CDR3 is CASSLVDSSYEQYF. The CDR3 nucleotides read TGTGCCAGCAGCTTAGTCGACAGCTCCTACGAGCAGTACTTC.

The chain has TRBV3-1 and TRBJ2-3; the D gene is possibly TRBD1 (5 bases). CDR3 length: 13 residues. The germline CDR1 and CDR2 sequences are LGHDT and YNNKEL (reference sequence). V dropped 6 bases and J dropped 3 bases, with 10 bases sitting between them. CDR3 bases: TGTGCCAGCAGACCCAGGGTTACAGATACGCAGTATTTT. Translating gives CASRPRVTDTQYF.

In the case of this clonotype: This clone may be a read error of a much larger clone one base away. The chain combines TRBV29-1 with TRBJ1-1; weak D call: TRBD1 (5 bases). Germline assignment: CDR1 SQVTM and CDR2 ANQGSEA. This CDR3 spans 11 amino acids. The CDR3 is CSVKDVGQAFF. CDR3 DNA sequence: TGCAGCGTTAAAGACGTGGGGCAAGCTTTCTTT.

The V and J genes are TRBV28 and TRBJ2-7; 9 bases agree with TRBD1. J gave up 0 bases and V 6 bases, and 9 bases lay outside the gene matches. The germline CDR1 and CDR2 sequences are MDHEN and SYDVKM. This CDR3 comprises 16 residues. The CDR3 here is CASRTRPGQGSYEQYF. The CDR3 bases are TGTGCCAGCAGAACTAGACCGGGACAGGGCTCCTACGAGCAGTACTTC. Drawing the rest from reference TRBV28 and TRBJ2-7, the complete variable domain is DVKVTQSSRYLVKRTGEKVFLECVQDMDHENMFWYRQDPGLGLRLIYFSYDVKMKEKGDIPEGYSVSREKKERFSLILESASTNQTSMYLCASRTRPGQGSYEQYFGPGTRLTVT.

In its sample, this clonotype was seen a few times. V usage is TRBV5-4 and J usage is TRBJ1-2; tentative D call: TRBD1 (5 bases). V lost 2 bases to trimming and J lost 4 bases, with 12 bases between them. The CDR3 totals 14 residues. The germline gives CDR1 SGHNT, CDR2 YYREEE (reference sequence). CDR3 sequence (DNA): TGTGCCAGCAGCTTCGTGGGGGAAAGCTATGGCTACACCTTC. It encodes CASSFVGESYGYTF.

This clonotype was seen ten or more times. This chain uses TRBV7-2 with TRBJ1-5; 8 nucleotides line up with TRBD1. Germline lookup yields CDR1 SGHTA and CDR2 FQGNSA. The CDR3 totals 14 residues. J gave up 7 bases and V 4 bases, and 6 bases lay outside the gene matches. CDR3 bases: TGTGCCAGCAGCTATACAGGGGGTCCACAGCCCCAGCATTTT. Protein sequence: CASSYTGGPQPQHF.

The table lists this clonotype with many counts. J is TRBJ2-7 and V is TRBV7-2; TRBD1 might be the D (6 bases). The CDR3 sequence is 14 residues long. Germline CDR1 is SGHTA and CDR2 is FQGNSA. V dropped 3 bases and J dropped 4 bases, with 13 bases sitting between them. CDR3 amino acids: CASSLGTQGYEQYF. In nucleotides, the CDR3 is TGTGCCAGCAGCTTGGGGACACAAGGGTACGAGCAGTACTTC.

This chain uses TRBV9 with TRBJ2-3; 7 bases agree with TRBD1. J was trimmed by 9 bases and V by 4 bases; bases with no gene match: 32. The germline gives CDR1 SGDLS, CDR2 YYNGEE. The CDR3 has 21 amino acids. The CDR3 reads CASSTDVVSGQRTVTEMTQYF. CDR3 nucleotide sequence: TGTGCCAGCAGCACCGATGTTGTGTCGGGACAGAGGACAGTTACGGAGATGACGCAGTATTTT.

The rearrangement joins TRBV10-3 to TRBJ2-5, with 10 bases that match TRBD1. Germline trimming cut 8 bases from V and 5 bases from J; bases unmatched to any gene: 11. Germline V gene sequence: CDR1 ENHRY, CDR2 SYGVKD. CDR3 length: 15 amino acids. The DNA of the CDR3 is TGTGCCATCCTCGAGAAGACAGGGGGCCGGGAGACCCAGTACTTC. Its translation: CAILEKTGGRETQYF.

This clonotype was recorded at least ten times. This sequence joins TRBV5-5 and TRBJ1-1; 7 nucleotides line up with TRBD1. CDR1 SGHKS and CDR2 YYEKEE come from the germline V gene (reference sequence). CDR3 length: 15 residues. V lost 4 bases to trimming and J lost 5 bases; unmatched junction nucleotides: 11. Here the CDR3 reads CASSTDPSGGTEAFF. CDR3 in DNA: TGTGCCAGCAGCACGGATCCTTCAGGGGGGACTGAAGCTTTCTTT.

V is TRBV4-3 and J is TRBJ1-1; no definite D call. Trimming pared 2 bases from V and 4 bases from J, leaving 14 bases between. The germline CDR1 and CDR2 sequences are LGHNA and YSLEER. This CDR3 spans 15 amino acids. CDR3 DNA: TGCGCCAGCAGCCAAACCTCATTTCCAGTCACTGAAGCTTTCTTT. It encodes CASSQTSFPVTEAFF.

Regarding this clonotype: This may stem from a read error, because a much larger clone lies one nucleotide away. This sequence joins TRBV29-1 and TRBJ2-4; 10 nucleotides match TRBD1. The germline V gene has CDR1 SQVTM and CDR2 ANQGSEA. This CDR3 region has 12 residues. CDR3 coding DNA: TGCAGCGTTGAGGACAGGGGGAACATTCTGTACTTC. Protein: CSVEDRGNILYF.

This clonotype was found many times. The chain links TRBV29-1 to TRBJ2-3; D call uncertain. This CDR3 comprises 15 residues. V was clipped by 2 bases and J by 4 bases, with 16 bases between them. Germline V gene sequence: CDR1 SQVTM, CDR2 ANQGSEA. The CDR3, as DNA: TGCAGCGTTGAATACAGCTGGCGCGGAGCAGATACGCAGTATTTT. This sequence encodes CSVEYSWRGADTQYF.